These 2 T cell receptor beta chains share one sample of origin, sequenced in a study of human T cells and chemical hapten exposure. Time point denoted: pre-sensitization, week 0. Treatment described: therapeutic diphenylcyclopropenone sensitization with weekly scalp DPC. TCRdb called the RACE reads again in MiXCR, with one record for every CDR3 protein. The top ten hold 2.6% of the sample, which has some 400,000 distinct CDR3 sequences, about 5.1% seen once. This specimen consisted of whole blood, obtained in connection with sensitization to the hapten diphenylcyclopropenone (DPC). The receptors here all came from a woman between 45 and 65 years old with alopecia areata. Some clones in this sample may be carry-over from other donors' samples.

This clonotype was recorded at least ten times. This chain connects TRBV25-1 to TRBJ2-3; no reliable D call. Germline lookup yields CDR1 MGHDK and CDR2 SYGVNS. The CDR3 runs 17 residues. Trimming removed 3 bases from V and 4 bases from J, with 20 bases in between. CDR3 nucleotides: TGTGCCAGCAGTGAGGATGCGGCCTCCTGGAGCGCAGATACGCAGTATTTT. Translation gives CASSEDAASWSADTQYF.

This clonotype occurred many times. CDR3 protein: CASSAGQTFFGQYF. The CDR3 DNA reads as TGTGCCAGCAGTGCGGGACAGACCTTTTTCGGGCAGTACTTC. This rearrangement joins TRBV2 to TRBJ2-7, with TRBD1 identical over 7 bases. Germline lookup yields CDR1 SNHLY and CDR2 FYNNEI. There are 14 residues in the CDR3. After removal of 4 bases from V and 9 bases from J, the junction contained 12 bases not matched to a gene.